Given below is one T cell receptor (beta chain) in context. Its antigen is currently unknown. Cells sorted as Tregs were CD4+, CD25+ and CD127-/low. Semi-nested PCR with Nested Universal Primer A followed constant-region reverse priming of full-length variable regions. Each CDR3 protein is one row after TCRdb ran MiXCR on the 5' RACE reads. The sample includes about 59,000 distinct CDR3 sequences, more than 20% of them seen just once. Study-wide points: The TCR gene usage of tumor memory CD4+ T cells clustered together with blood and lymph node memory CD4+ cells and with lymph node naive CD4+ cells. Tumor-infiltrating Treg TCR alpha and beta sequences overlapped most with tumor naive CD4+ T cells, then blood naive.

This CDR3 spans 14 amino acids. The germline gives CDR1 MNHEY, CDR2 SVGEGT. After removal of 10 bases from V and 10 bases from J, the junction contained 14 bases not matched to a gene. The chain links TRBV6-2 or TRBV6-3 to TRBJ2-4; 9 positions agree with TRBD1. The sequencing sample was made of tumor-infiltrating Tregs sorted from the breast tumor. This TCR derives from a female donor with breast cancer. The CDR3 DNA reads TGTGCCAACAAGCTAACAGGGGGCGAGGGGATTCAGTACTTC. This encodes CANKLTGGEGIQYF.